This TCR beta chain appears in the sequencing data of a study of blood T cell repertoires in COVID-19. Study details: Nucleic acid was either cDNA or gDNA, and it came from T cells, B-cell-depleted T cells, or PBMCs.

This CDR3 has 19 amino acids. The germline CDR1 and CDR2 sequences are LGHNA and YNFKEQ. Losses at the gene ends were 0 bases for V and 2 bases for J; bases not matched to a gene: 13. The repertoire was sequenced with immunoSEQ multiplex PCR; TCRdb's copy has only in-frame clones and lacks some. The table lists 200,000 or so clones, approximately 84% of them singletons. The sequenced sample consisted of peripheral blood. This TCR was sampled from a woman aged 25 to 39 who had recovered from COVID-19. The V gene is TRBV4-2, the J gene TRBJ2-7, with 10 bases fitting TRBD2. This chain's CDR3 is CASSQDLLAGVSSAYEQYF. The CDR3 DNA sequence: TGTGCCAGCAGCCAAGATTTGCTAGCGGGAGTTTCAAGTGCCTACGAGCAGTACTTC.